Below, 18 T cell receptor beta chains from the same sample are listed, as sequenced in a study of blood T cell repertoires in COVID-19. Assay used: immunoSEQ multiplex PCR; TCRdb lists only in-frame clones, some missing. The sample has approximately 250,000 clones, less than 90% seen once. Sequencing was performed on peripheral blood. The receptor source for this set is a man in his fifties or sixties who had recovered from COVID-19.

The CDR3 region has the DNA TGTGCCAGCAGCTTGGGGACTAGCGGCGGATTCAATGAGCAGTTCTTC. Its translation: CASSLGTSGGFNEQFF. The rearrangement uses TRBV5-4 and TRBJ2-1; TRBD2 matches at 10 bases. Germline loops: CDR1 SGHNT, CDR2 YYREEE (reference sequence). This CDR3 has 16 amino acids. Losses at the gene ends were 0 bases for V and 6 bases for J; bases not matched to a gene: 6.

This clone was counted a few times. The chain carries TRBV7-9 and TRBJ2-1; 10 bases fit TRBD2. Germline V lookup: CDR1 SEHNR, CDR2 FQNEAQ (reference sequence). The CDR3 is made up of 15 amino acids. Germline trimming cut 5 bases from V and 3 bases from J; bases unmatched to any gene: 4. The chain's CDR3 is CASSLGLADYNEQFF. DNA for the CDR3: TGTGCCAGCAGCCTCGGACTAGCGGACTACAATGAGCAGTTCTTC.

The rearrangement links TRBV29-1 to TRBJ2-5; D remains ambiguous. Deletions cut 3 bases from V and 2 bases from J, with 13 bases between. The CDR3 runs 14 residues. Germline-derived CDR1 and CDR2 are SQVTM and ANQGSEA. CDR3 sequence reads: CSVDRRLSQETQYF. The DNA of the CDR3 is TGCAGCGTTGATCGCAGGTTGTCACAAGAGACCCAGTACTTC.

In this sample, this clone turned up once. This chain connects TRBV11-2 to TRBJ2-5; 8 positions agree with TRBD2. J gave up 3 bases and V 4 bases, and 7 bases lay outside the gene matches. The CDR3 length is 15 residues. In germline, CDR1 is SGHAT, CDR2 FQNNGV. As DNA, the CDR3 is TGTGCCAGCAGCTGGGACGGGAGGGTTGAAGAGACCCAGTACTTC. This gives the protein CASSWDGRVEETQYF.

The chain is built from TRBV7-9 and TRBJ2-1; 9 positions agree with TRBD2. This CDR3 contains 15 residues. Germline CDR1 SEHNR, CDR2 FQNEAQ (reference sequence). Trimming cost V 3 bases and J 7 bases; bases outside gene matches: 7. CDR3 in DNA: TGTGCCAGCAGCTTTAGGCGGGAGGGGCGAAATGAGCAGTTCTTC. This gives the protein CASSFRREGRNEQFF. The whole variable domain, remainder taken from reference TRBV7-9 and TRBJ2-1, is DTGVSQNPRHKITKRGQNVTFRCDPISEHNRLYWYRQTLGQGPEFLTYFQNEAQLEKSRLLSDRFSAERPKGSFSTLEIQRTEQGDSAMYLCASSFRREGRNEQFFGPGTRLTVL.

The rearrangement joins TRBV13 to TRBJ2-2, with D unresolved. Per germline, CDR1 PRHDT and CDR2 FYEKMQ (reference sequence). The CDR3 length is 12 residues. Trimming left V 5 bases short and J 8 bases short, with 9 bases between. For the CDR3, the DNA is TGTGCCAGCAGCGCCAGGCCGGGGGAGCTGTTTTTT. Translating gives CASSARPGELFF.

This clone appeared a few times. The V and J genes are TRBV9 and TRBJ2-7, with D maybe TRBD1 (6 bases). In germline, CDR1 is SGDLS, CDR2 YYNGEE. This CDR3 has 14 residues. V was clipped by 0 bases and J by 2 bases, with 9 bases between them. The CDR3 sequence is CASSVGTAAYEQYF. In DNA form, the CDR3 reads TGTGCCAGCAGCGTAGGGACAGCGGCCTACGAGCAGTACTTC.

This chain links TRBV6-5 with TRBJ1-2, with 7 bases that match TRBD1. With 8 bases clipped from V and 3 bases from J, the junction kept 6 bases outside the gene matches. Germline CDR1 MNHEY, CDR2 SVGAGI. This CDR3 is 13 amino acids long. CDR3 nucleotide sequence: TGTGCCAGCTTCGCACAGGGGCACTATGGCTACACCTTC. Translated: CASFAQGHYGYTF.

The chain joins TRBV28 to TRBJ1-5; TRBD1 aligns across 10 bases. This CDR3 spans 15 amino acids. The germline V gene encodes CDR1 MDHEN and CDR2 SYDVKM. With V trimmed by 6 bases and J by 4 bases, 6 bases remained unmatched. CDR3 sequence: CASREGQGQNQPQHF. In DNA form, the CDR3 reads TGTGCCAGCAGAGAGGGACAGGGGCAAAATCAGCCCCAGCATTTT.

The V gene is TRBV5-4, the J gene TRBJ2-5; TRBD1 agrees at 11 bases. CDR1 is SGHNT, CDR2 YYREEE, per germline (reference sequence). The CDR3 contains 15 residues. V trimming: 0 bases; J trimming: 5 bases; junction bases outside the gene matches: 3. CDR3 DNA: TGTGCCAGCAGCTTGGGGGACAGGGGGTCGGAGACCCAGTACTTC. Translated: CASSLGDRGSETQYF. Filled out from reference TRBV5-4 and TRBJ2-5, the complete variable domain reads ETGVTQSPTHLIKTRGQQVTLRCSSQSGHNTVSWYQQALGQGPQFIFQYYREEENGRGNFPPRFSGLQFPNYSSELNVNALELDDSALYLCASSLGDRGSETQYFGPGTRLLVL.

The chain carries TRBV9 and TRBJ1-4; D is perhaps TRBD1 (5 bases). This CDR3 region has 15 residues. Per the germline V gene, CDR1 is SGDLS and CDR2 is YYNGEE. V was clipped by 0 bases and J by 3 bases, with 9 bases between them. The CDR3 loop is CASSVEAGPNEKLFF. The CDR3 region has the DNA TGTGCCAGCAGCGTAGAGGCGGGGCCTAATGAAAAACTGTTTTTT.

V usage is TRBV28 and J usage is TRBJ1-5; D is perhaps TRBD1 (6 bases). V shed 6 bases and J shed 2 bases, with 14 bases lying between them. The V gene's germline CDR1 is MDHEN and CDR2 SYDVKM. The CDR3 extends over 15 amino acids. Here the CDR3 DNA reads TGTGCCAGCAGCAGCACAGGGATTGGCAATCAGCCCCAGCATTTT. It codes for CASSSTGIGNQPQHF. Supplemented by reference TRBV28 and TRBJ1-5, the full variable domain reads DVKVTQSSRYLVKRTGEKVFLECVQDMDHENMFWYRQDPGLGLRLIYFSYDVKMKEKGDIPEGYSVSREKKERFSLILESASTNQTSMYLCASSSTGIGNQPQHFGDGTRLSIL.

The chain combines TRBV7-6 with TRBJ1-6; TRBD1 is a possible D gene (6 bases). Trimming cost V 3 bases and J 4 bases, with 10 bases left between them. The CDR3 totals 15 residues. CDR1 and CDR2 (germline): SGHVS, FNYEAQ. CDR3 DNA sequence: TGTGCCAGCAGCTTGGGACACCTTTATAATTCACCCCTCCACTTT. This translates into CASSLGHLYNSPLHF.

The V gene is TRBV2, the J gene TRBJ1-4, with D unresolved. CDR1 SNHLY and CDR2 FYNNEI come from the germline V gene. CDR3 size: 14 residues. The germline V and J ends were trimmed by 5 bases and 3 bases, with 10 bases remaining between them. The CDR3 loop is CASSPGNPNEKLFF. For the CDR3, the DNA is TGTGCCAGCAGTCCGGGGAATCCTAATGAAAAACTGTTTTTT.

The rearrangement links TRBV6-5 to TRBJ2-7, with D perhaps matching TRBD1 (6 bases). Germline V gene lookup returns CDR1 MNHEY and CDR2 SVGAGI. V lost 8 bases to trimming and J lost 4 bases, with 9 bases between them. The CDR3 contains 11 residues. CDR3 DNA sequence: TGTGCCAGCGTAACAGGGTACGAGCAGTACTTC. Translated: CASVTGYEQYF.

The CDR3 here is CASTLATSGSYEQYF. The CDR3 DNA sequence: TGCGCCAGCACCTTAGCGACTAGCGGGAGCTACGAGCAGTACTTC. The V and J genes are TRBV5-1 and TRBJ2-7, with 12 bases identical to TRBD2. The CDR3 is made up of 15 amino acids. Looked up from germline, CDR1 is SGHRS and CDR2 is YFSETQ. With 6 bases clipped from V and 3 bases from J, the junction kept 7 bases outside the gene matches. The full variable domain, with the rest looked up from reference TRBV5-1 and TRBJ2-7, is KAGVTQTPRYLIKTRGQQVTLSCSPISGHRSVSWYQQTPGQGLQFLFEYFSETQRNKGNFPGRFSGRQFSNSRSEMNVSTLELGDSALYLCASTLATSGSYEQYFGPGTRLTVT.

The CDR3 DNA is TGTGCCAGCAGCTCGGCCCCGACAGGGGCCCTCAACGGCTACACCTTC. It encodes CASSSAPTGALNGYTF. This chain connects TRBV5-4 to TRBJ1-2; 8 bases align to TRBD1. The CDR3 contains 16 residues. Looked up from germline, CDR1 is SGHNT and CDR2 is YYREEE (reference sequence). V was pared by 3 bases and J by 8 bases, with 15 bases of the junction left unmatched.

V and J are TRBV5-1 and TRBJ2-1, with 8 nucleotides matching TRBD2. Germline V gene data show CDR1 as SGHRS and CDR2 as YFSETQ. The CDR3 has 17 residues. Losses at the gene ends were 3 bases for V and 7 bases for J; bases not matched to a gene: 15. CDR3: CASSSGLTSGGANEQFF. The CDR3 bases are TGCGCCAGCAGCTCCGGACTTACTAGCGGCGGGGCGAATGAGCAGTTCTTC.